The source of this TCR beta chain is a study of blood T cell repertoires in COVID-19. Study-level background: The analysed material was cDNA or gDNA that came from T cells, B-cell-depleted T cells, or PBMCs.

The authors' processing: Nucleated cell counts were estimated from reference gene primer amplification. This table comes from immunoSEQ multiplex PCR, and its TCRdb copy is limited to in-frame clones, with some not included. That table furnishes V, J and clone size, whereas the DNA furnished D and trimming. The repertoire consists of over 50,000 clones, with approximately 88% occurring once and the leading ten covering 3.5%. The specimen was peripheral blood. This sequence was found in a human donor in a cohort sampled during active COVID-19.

The CDR3 region has the DNA TGTGCTAGTGGTACCCGACAGGGCTTAGGCACTGAAGCTTTCTTT. Encoded protein: CASGTRQGLGTEAFF. This sequence joins TRBV12-5 and TRBJ1-1; TRBD1 matches 7 bases. The germline V gene has CDR1 LGHNT and CDR2 FRNRAP. The CDR3 runs 15 residues. Trimming at V came to 5 bases and at J to 4 bases, leaving 10 bases not matched to a gene.